What follows describes a single TCR beta chain. No cognate antigen has been identified for it. Per-base quality was not reported, and no clone a single base away is much larger than it. This record comes from a study of blood T cell repertoires in COVID-19 (dated by TCRdb to 2020 to 2022). Concerning the study at large: Samples from collaborators originated in the United States, Italy and Spain and spanned both the acute and convalescent phases of COVID-19. The material from the prospective study consisted of cDNA or gDNA derived from T cells, B-cell-depleted T cells, or PBMCs. Subjects who had been exposed to COVID-19, were actively infected with it, or had recovered from it provided the deeply sampled blood TCRbeta repertoires that made up the dataset. The repertoires were made available in a free public database intended to serve as a resource for research on the immune response to SARS-CoV-2. The samples were drawn from the first 160 participants of the ongoing ImmuneRACE study and from over a thousand subjects provided by 6 global collaborators. Sample metadata almost always included a de-identified subject ID, COVID-19 status, age in years and sex. Where available, HLA class I and class II types were taken from metadata supplied by the sample provider and were not determined by assay-based typing.

TCRbeta CDR3 regions were amplified from genomic DNA by means of the immunoSEQ Assay, a bias-controlled multiplex PCR. Concerning the study's data processing: Within the assay, amplification of reference gene primers was used to estimate how many nucleated cells each sample contained. Sequence reads were collapsed and filtered to measure the absolute abundance of every unique TCRbeta CDR3 rearrangement. For each sample, productive Simpson clonality was calculated as the square root of Simpson's diversity index across productive rearrangements. Not all clones reach the TCRdb copy of this immuneACCESS table, which keeps in-frame sequences only. Checked studies attribute under half of the gap to unresolved V genes and leave the rest unexplained. V, J and clone size were drawn from that table, and D and trimming were deduced from the DNA. Counted in this sample were over 65,000 clones; about 86% of them appeared once. Less than 7.5% of the sample is held by the ten biggest clonotypes.

One collaborating source in Seattle enrolled patients during active infection and followed them longitudinally through the course of disease. Whole blood was collected in K2EDTA tubes by collaborating institutions according to the institutions' own protocols. For TCRbeta analysis, collaborator samples were shipped as frozen whole blood, as isolated PBMCs, or as DNA extracted from either sample type. From a lookup of the germline V gene, CDR1 and CDR2 are SGDLS and YYNGEE. The CDR3, from cysteine to phenylalanine, totals 14 residues. Only the CDR3 region is kept as DNA, spanning 42 bases read in frame from base 1. The germline ends are 7 bases apart after V is trimmed by 0 bases and J by 4 bases. What the authors observed across the whole study: Clinical and demographic metadata were provided uncurated, with the amount varying by source and participant.

The clonotype originates from an older man with COVID-19, enrolled during active disease. This chain joins TRBV9 to TRBJ2-2; the D segment cannot be called with confidence. The sequenced material came from peripheral blood. The CDR3 has the sequence CASSVGYGTGELFF. The DNA is TGTGCCAGCAGCGTAGGCTACGGCACCGGGGAGCTGTTTTTT.